This T cell receptor (beta chain) was recovered during a study of PD-1 blockade in classical Hodgkin lymphoma. Study summary: Nivolumab dosing for patients was 3 mg/kg, administered intravenously every 2 weeks. General study findings and limits: While CD8+ TCR diversity did not rise significantly by C4D1, CD4+ TCR diversity did.

About this clone: Its target is unknown.

Trimming removed 6 bases from V and 0 bases from J, with 15 bases in between. This CDR3 has 16 amino acids. Germline CDR1 reads SEHNR; CDR2 reads FQNEAQ (reference sequence). Every one of the patients relapsed after autologous stem cell transplantation (brentuximab vedotin exposure was variable). Generated by immunoSEQ multiplex PCR, the TCRdb table keeps only in-frame clones and is missing some. The sample lists roughly 41,000 clones; 88% were seen once. The chain carries TRBV7-9 and TRBJ1-5; no reliable D call. The sequence came from a human donor with classical Hodgkin lymphoma. Sequenced material: peripheral blood mononuclear cells (PBMCs), taken before the second cycle of nivolumab. CDR3 protein: CASSGLNPVSNQPQHF. DNA for the CDR3: TGTGCCAGCAGTGGACTAAACCCAGTTAGCAATCAGCCCCAGCATTTT.